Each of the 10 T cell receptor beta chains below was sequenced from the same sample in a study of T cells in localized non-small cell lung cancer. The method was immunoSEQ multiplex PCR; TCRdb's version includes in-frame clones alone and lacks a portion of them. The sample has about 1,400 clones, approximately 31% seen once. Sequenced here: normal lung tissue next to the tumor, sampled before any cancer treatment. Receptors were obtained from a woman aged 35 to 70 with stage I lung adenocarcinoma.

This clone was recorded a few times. CDR3 DNA: TGTGCCAGCAGTTACTCGGGGGAGGGCAAGTGTTACACTGAAGCTTTCTTT. Amino acid sequence: CASSYSGEGKCYTEAFF. The chain combines TRBV6-8 with TRBJ1-1; D is possibly TRBD1 (5 bases). Germline V gene lookup returns CDR1 MNHGY and CDR2 SAAAGT. This CDR3 comprises 17 residues. Trimming took 0 bases from V and 3 from J, leaving 17 bases between them.

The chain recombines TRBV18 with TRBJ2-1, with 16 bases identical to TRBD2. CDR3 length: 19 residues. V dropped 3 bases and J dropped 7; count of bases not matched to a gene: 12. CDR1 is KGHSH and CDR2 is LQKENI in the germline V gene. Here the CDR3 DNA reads TGTGCCAGCTCACCTTCTCCGGGACTAGCGGGAGGGTTTAAGAATGAGCAGTTCTTC. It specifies CASSPSPGLAGGFKNEQFF.

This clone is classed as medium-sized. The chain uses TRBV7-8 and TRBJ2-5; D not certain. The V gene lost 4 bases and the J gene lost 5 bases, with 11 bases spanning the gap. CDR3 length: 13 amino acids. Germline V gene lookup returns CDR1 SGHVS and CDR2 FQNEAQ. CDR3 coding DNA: TGTGCCAGCAGCTCCGAGGTAGTGGAGACCCAGTACTTC. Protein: CASSSEVVETQYF.

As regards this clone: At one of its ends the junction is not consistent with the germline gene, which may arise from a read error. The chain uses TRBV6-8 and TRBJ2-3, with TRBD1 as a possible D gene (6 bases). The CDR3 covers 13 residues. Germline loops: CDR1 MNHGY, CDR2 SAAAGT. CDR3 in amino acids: CTSSYYGQSTQYF. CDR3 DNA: TGTACCAGCAGTTACTATGGACAGAGCACGCAGTATTTT.

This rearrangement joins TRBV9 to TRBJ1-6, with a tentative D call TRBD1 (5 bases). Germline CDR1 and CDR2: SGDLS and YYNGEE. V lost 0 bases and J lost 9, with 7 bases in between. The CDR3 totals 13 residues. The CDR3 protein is CASSVDQGSPLHF. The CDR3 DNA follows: TGTGCCAGCAGCGTAGACCAGGGTTCACCCCTCCACTTT.

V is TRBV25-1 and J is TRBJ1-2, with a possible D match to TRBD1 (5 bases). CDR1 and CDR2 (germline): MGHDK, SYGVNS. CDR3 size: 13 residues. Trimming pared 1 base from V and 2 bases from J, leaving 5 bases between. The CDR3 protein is CASSEWGNYGYTF. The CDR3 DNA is TGTGCCAGCAGTGAATGGGGGAACTATGGCTACACCTTC.

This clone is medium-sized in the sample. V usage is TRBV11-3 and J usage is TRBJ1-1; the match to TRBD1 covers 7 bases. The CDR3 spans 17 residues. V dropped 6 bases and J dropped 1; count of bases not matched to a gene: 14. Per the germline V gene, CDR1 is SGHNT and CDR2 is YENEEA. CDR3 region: CASRRKQGDTTNTEAFF. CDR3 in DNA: TGTGCCAGCAGGCGAAAGCAGGGGGACACGACGAACACTGAAGCTTTCTTT.

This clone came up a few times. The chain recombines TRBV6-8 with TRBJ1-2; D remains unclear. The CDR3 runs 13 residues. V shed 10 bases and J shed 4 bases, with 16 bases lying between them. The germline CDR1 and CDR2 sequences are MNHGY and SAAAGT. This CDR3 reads CATLTDIIYGYTF. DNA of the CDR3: TGTGCCACCTTGACTGACATAATCTATGGCTACACCTTC.

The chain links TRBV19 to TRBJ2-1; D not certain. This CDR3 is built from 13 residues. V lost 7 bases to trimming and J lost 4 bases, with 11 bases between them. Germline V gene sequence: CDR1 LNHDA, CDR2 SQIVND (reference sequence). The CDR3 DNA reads TGTGCCAGTACCCTGGACGATTACAATGAGCAGTTCTTC. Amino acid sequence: CASTLDDYNEQFF.

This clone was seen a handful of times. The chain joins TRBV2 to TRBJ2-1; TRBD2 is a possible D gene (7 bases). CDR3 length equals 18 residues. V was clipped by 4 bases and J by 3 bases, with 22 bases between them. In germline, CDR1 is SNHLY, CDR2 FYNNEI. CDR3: CASSAPMGGGAVYNEQFF. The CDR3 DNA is TGTGCCAGCAGTGCTCCTATGGGAGGGGGGGCCGTCTACAATGAGCAGTTCTTC.